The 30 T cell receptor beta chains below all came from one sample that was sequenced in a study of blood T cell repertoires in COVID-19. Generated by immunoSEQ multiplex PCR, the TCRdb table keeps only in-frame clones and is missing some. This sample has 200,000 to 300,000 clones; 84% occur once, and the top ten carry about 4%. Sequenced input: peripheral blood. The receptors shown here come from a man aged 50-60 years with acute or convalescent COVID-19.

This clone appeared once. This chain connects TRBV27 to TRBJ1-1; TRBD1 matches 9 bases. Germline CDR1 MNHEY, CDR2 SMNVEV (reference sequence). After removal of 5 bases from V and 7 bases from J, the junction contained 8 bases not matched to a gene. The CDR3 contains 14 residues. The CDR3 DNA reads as TGTGCCAGCAGTCTCGGGACAGGGTATGTTGAAGCTTTCTTT. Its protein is CASSLGTGYVEAFF.

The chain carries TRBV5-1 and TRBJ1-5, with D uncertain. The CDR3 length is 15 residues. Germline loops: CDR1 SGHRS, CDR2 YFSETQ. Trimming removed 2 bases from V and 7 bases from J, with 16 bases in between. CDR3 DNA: TGCGCCAGCAGCTTATACGGTGAGGGAGGGCAGCCCCAGCATTTT. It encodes CASSLYGEGGQPQHF.

CDR3 in amino acids: CASTYRENEQFF. CDR3 nucleotide sequence: TGTGCCAGCACCTACAGGGAAAATGAGCAGTTCTTC. The V gene is TRBV12-3 or TRBV12-4, the J gene TRBJ2-1, with D possibly matching TRBD1 (6 bases). V gave up 7 bases and J gave up 7 bases, with 11 bases separating them. The CDR3 covers 12 residues.

Here the CDR3 reads CATSDPTSGGTDTQYF. The CDR3 DNA follows: TGTGCCACCAGTGACCCGACTAGCGGCGGGACAGATACGCAGTATTTT. The chain combines TRBV24-1 with TRBJ2-3; 9 bases fit TRBD2. V lost 4 bases, J lost 3 bases, and 7 bases stayed unmatched. The CDR3 spans 16 residues. Looked up from germline, CDR1 is KGHDR and CDR2 is SFDVKD.

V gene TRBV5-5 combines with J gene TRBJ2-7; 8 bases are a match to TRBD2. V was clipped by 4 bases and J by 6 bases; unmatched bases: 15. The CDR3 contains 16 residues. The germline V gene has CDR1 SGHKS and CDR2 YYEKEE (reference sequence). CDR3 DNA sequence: TGTGCCAGCAGCCCGCGGGAGGCAGGGATAGCACGCGAGCAGTACTTC. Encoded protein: CASSPREAGIAREQYF.

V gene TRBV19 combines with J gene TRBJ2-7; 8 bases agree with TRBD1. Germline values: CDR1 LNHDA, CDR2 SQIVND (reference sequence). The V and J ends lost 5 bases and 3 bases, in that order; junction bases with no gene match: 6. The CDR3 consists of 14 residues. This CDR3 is CASSLDRVNYEQYF. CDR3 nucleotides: TGTGCCAGTAGTCTGGACAGGGTTAACTACGAGCAGTACTTC.

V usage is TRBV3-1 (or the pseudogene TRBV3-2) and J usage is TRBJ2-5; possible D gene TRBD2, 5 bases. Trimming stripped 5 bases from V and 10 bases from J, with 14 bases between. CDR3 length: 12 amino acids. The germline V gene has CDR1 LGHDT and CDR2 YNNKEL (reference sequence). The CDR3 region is CASSDLGEGQYF. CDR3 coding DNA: TGTGCCAGCAGCGACTTGGGCGAGGGCCAGTACTTC.

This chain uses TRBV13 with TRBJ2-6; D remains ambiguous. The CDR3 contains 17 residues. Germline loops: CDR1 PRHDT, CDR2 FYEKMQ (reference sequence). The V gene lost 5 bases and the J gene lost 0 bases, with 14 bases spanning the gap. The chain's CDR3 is CASSPETANSGANVLTF. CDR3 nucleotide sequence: TGTGCCAGCAGCCCGGAGACCGCAAACTCTGGGGCCAACGTCCTGACTTTC.

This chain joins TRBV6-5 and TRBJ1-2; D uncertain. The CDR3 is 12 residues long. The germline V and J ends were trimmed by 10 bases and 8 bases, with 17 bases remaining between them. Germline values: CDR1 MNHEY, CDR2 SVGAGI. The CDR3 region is CATGTGVTGYTF. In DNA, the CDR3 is TGTGCCACGGGAACCGGTGTTACAGGCTACACCTTC.

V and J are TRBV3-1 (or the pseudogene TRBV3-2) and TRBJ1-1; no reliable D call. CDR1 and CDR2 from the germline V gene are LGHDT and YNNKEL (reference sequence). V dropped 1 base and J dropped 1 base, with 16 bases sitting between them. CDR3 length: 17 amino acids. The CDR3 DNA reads TGTGCCAGCAGCCAAGGGTGGCAGGCCGTCGGGAACACTGAAGCTTTCTTT. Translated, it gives CASSQGWQAVGNTEAFF.

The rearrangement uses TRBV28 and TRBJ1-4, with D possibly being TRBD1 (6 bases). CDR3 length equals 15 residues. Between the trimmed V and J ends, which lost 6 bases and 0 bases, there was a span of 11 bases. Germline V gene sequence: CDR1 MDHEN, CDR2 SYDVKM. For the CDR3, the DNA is TGTGCCAGCAGAGTGGACAGCGCAACTAATGAAAAACTGTTTTTT. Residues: CASRVDSATNEKLFF.

The CDR3 sequence is CASSDGSAFGTEAFF. DNA of the CDR3: TGTGCCAGCAGTGATGGGAGTGCATTTGGGACTGAAGCTTTCTTT. V gene TRBV2 combines with J gene TRBJ1-1; D ambiguous. This CDR3 has 15 amino acids. Deletions cut 3 bases from V and 5 bases from J, with 16 bases between. Germline CDR1 is SNHLY and CDR2 is FYNNEI.

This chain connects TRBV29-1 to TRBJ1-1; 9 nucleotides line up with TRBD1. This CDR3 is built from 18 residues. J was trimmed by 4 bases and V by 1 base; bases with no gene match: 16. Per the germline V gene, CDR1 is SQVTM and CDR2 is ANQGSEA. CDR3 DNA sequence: TGCAGCGTTGAAGGATTAGACAGGGGACAGGGAGTAAGCACTGAAGCTTTCTTT. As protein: CSVEGLDRGQGVSTEAFF.

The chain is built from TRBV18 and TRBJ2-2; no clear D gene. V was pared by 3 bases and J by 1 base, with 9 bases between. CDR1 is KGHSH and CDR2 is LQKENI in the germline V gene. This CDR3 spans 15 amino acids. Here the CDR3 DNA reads TGTGCCAGCTCACCCGAGAGGTTGAACACCGGGGAGCTGTTTTTT. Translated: CASSPERLNTGELFF. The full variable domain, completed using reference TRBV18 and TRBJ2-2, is NAGVMQNPRHLVRRRGQEARLRCSPMKGHSHVYWYRQLPEEGLKFMVYLQKENIIDESGMPKERFSAEFPKEGPSILRIQQVVRGDSAAYFCASSPERLNTGELFFGEGSRLTVL.

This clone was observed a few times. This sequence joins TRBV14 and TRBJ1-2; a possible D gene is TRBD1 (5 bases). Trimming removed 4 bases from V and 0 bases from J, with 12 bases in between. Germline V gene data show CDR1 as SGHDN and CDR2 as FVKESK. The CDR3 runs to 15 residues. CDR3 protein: CASSPWGGSNYGYTF. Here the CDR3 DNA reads TGTGCCAGCAGCCCCTGGGGCGGTTCTAACTATGGCTACACCTTC.

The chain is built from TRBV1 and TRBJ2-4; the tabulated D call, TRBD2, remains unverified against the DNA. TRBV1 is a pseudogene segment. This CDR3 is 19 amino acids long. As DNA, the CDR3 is TGCACCAGCAGCCAAGTCCCTAGCGGGGTCGCCCTAGCCAAAAACATTCAGTACTTC. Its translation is CTSSQVPSGVALAKNIQYF.

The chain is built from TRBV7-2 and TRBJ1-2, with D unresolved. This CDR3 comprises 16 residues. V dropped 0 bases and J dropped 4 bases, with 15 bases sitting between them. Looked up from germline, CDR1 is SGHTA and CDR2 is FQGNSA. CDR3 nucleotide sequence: TGTGCCAGCAGCTTAGCGATGAGGGCCCGTGGCTATGGCTACACCTTC. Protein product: CASSLAMRARGYGYTF.

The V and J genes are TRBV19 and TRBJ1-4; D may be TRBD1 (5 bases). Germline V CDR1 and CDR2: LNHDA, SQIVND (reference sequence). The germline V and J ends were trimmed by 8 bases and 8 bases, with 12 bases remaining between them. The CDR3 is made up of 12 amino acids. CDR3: CASSGFGEKLFF. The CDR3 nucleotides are TGTGCCAGTTCAGGGTTTGGAGAAAAACTGTTTTTT.

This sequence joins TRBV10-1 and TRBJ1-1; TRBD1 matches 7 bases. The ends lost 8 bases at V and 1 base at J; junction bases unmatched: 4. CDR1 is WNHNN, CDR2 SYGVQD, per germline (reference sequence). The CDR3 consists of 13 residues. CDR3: CASQGDRNTEAFF. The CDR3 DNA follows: TGCGCCAGCCAAGGGGACAGGAACACTGAAGCTTTCTTT.

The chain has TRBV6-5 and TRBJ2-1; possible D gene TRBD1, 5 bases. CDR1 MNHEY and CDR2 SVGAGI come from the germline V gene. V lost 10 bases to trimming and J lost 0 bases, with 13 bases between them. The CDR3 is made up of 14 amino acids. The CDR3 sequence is CATLQASSYNEQFF. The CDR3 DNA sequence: TGTGCCACTTTACAGGCTTCCTCCTACAATGAGCAGTTCTTC.

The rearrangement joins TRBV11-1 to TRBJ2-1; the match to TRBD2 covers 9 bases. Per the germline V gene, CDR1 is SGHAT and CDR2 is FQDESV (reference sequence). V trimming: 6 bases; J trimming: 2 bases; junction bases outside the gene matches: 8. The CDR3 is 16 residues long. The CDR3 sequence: CASRGQRGATYNEQFF. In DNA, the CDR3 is TGTGCCAGCAGGGGTCAGCGGGGGGCTACCTACAATGAGCAGTTCTTC.

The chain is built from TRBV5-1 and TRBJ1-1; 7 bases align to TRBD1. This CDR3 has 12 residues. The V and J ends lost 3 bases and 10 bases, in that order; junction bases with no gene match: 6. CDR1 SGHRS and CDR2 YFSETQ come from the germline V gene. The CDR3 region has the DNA TGCGCCAGCAGCTATACTACAGGGGTAGCTTTCTTT. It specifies CASSYTTGVAFF.

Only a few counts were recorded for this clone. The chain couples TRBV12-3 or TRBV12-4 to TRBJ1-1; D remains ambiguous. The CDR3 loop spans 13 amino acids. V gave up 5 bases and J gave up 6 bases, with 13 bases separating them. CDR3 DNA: TGTGCCAGCAGTGTAGAGGGAGTTTCTGAAGCTTTCTTT. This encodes CASSVEGVSEAFF.

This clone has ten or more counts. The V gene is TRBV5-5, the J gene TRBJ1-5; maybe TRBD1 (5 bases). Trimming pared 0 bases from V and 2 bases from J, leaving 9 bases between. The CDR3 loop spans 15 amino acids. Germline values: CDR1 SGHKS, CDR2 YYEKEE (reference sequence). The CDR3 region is CASSLGREGNQPQHF. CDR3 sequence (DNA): TGTGCCAGCAGCTTGGGCAGGGAGGGCAATCAGCCCCAGCATTTT.

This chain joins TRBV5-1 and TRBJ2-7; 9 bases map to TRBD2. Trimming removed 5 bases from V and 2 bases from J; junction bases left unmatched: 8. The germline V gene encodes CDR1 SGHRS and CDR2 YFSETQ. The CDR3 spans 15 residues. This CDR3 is CASREVAGATYEQYF. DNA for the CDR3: TGCGCCAGCAGGGAGGTAGCGGGGGCGACCTACGAGCAGTACTTC.

CDR3 DNA sequence: TGTGCCAGCAGGTGGGACAACTACAATGAGCAGTTCTTC. The encoded protein is CASRWDNYNEQFF. The chain carries TRBV6-5 and TRBJ2-1, with D perhaps TRBD1 (6 bases). CDR1 is MNHEY, CDR2 SVGAGI, per germline. There are 13 residues in the CDR3. The V gene lost 6 bases and the J gene lost 3 bases, with 9 bases spanning the gap.

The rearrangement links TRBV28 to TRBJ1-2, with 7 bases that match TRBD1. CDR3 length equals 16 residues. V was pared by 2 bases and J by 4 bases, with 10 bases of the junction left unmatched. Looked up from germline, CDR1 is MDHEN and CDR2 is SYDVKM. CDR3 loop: CASSLPPDRDIYGYTF. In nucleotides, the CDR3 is TGTGCCAGCAGTTTACCCCCCGACAGGGACATCTATGGCTACACCTTC.

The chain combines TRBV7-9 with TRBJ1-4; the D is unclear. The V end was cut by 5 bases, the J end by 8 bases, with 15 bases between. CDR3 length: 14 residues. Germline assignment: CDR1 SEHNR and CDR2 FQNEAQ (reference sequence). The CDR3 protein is CASSPGNSREKLFF. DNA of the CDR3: TGTGCCAGCAGCCCCGGAAACTCGAGGGAAAAACTGTTTTTT.

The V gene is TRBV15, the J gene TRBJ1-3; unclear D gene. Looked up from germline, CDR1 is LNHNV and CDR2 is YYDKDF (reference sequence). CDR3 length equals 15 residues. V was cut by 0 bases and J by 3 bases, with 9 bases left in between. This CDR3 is CATSRDFGVGNTIYF. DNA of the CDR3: TGTGCCACCAGCAGAGATTTCGGGGTTGGAAACACCATATATTTT.

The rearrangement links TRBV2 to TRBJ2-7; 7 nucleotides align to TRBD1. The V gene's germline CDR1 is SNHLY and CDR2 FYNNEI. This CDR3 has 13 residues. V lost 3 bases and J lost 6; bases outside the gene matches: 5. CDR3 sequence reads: CASSEGQPVEQYF. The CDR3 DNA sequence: TGTGCCAGCAGTGAGGGACAGCCGGTCGAGCAGTACTTC.